The clone carrying this TCR beta chain was recorded a few times. This sample stems from a study of beta chain features in type 1 diabetes. Every donor had blood drawn once into heparin, around 120 mL on average. Expressed TCRB transcripts got sequenced, as all isolated RNA was reverse transcribed. The protocol was immunoSEQ multiplex PCR, while the TCRdb copy is restricted to in-frame clones and leaves out a portion. The table shows 150,000 to 200,000 clones, with 10% to 15% occurring only once. V was shortened by 4 bases and J by 5 bases, with 8 bases between the two germline ends. This CDR3 spans 12 amino acids. Germline V lookup: CDR1 MDHEN, CDR2 SYDVKM.

The origin of this receptor is a woman between 18 and 29 years old in good health. The sequenced material came from central memory CD4+ T cells from blood. The J gene is TRBJ1-2, the V gene TRBV28; D gene ambiguous. CDR3 region: CASSSGMYGYTF. The CDR3 DNA reads as TGTGCCAGCAGTTCGGGGATGTATGGCTACACCTTC.